The T cell receptor beta chain described here comes from a study of shared clonotypes between healthy human individuals. Notes on the study in general: Naive CD4 clonotype sharing across several donors was around 5%. Rarefaction exposed incomplete sorted-subset sequencing despite large depth.

Genomic DNA of every subset was divided equally among multiple immunoSEQ plates. The repertoire was sequenced with immunoSEQ multiplex PCR; TCRdb's copy has only in-frame clones and lacks some. The repertoire holds about 680,000 clones, roughly 94% seen once, with 24% in the top ten. Only CD45RO-negative cells positively selected for CCR7 counted as naive CD8 cells, so terminally differentiated effector memory CD45RA+ cells were excluded. Recent vaccinations or acute infections were absent in the healthy HIV-negative adult donors. Unmatched junction bases numbered 12, after V lost 7 bases and J lost 10 bases. Germline CDR1 is LNHDA and CDR2 is SQIVND (reference sequence). The CDR3 sequence is 14 residues long. This clone is a singleton in its sample. Its antigen is still unknown.

The specimen was naive CD8+ T cells sorted from blood. The receptor's source is a man aged 30 to 39 in good health. The J gene is TRBJ1-4, the V gene TRBV19; 7 nucleotides line up with TRBD1. The CDR3 here is CASNPTGNVGKLFF. CDR3 nucleotides: TGTGCCAGTAATCCGACAGGGAACGTCGGAAAACTGTTTTTT.